This T cell receptor (beta chain) came from a study of T-cell memory formation after mild COVID-19. At the level of the study: Largely, the TCR clusters proved donor specific.

The CDR3 contains 15 residues. Trimming removed 4 bases at V and 5 bases at J, with 17 bases between. The germline V gene has CDR1 LGHNA and CDR2 YNFKEQ. From the 5' RACE reads, TCRdb called clonotypes with MiXCR, one entry per CDR3 protein. This sample yields over 300,000 distinct CDR3 sequences, of which 20% to 25% are seen a single time; 21% belongs to the top ten. This clonotype was seen ten or more times. What it binds is not known. Broader study findings: Shrinking CD4+ clones were chiefly CM and EM; CD8+ ones were chiefly EMRA. Day 15 to 85 contractors were CD4/CD8 balanced; later expanders leaned CD4+. Some clones that responded turned up in pre-infection memory, which suggests that cross-reactive memory joined in.

The receptor comes from a man younger than 35 who had mild COVID-19 (a few samples of this study predate the infection). Cell type and time point are not known. Material: PBMCs or a T cell subset sorted from them (not recorded which). V usage is TRBV4-2 and J usage is TRBJ2-5, with D possibly TRBD2 on 6 matching bases. The CDR3 reads CASSPSRLDGETQYF. CDR3 nucleotides: TGTGCCAGCAGCCCAAGCCGACTAGACGGGGAGACCCAGTACTTC.